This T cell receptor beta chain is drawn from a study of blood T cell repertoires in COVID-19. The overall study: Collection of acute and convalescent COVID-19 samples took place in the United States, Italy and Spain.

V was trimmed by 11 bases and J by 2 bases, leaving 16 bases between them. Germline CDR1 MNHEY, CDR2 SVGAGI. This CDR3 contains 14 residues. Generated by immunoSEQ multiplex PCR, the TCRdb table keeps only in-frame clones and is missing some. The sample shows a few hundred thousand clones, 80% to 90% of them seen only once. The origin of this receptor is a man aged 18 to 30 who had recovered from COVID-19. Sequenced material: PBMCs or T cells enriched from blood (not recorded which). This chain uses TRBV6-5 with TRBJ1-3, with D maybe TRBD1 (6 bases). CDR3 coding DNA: TGTGCCGGTTCATTAGGGGGAACTGGAAACACCATATATTTT. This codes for CAGSLGGTGNTIYF.